The sequence of this TCR beta chain was determined in a study of T cell responses to AZD1222 COVID-19 vaccine. For this clone: As yet, its antigen is unknown.

Germline CDR1 and CDR2: SGHTA and FQGTGA. CDR3 length equals 13 residues. V lost 5 bases and J 8 bases, leaving 10 bases between the germline ends. Some clones are missing from TCRdb's copy, which holds only in-frame ones; the method was immunoSEQ multiplex PCR. The table lists about 140,000 clones, 70% to 90% of them singletons. Study outcomes and limitations: Among the donors, most were white British and more were female, and clonal diversity was possibly underestimated. Repertoire collection took place solely once the T cell response had peaked. Spike-wide coverage was observed for vaccine-associated CD4 TCRs, with dominant responses at 160-218 and 743-854. Targeting of unmutated variant regions was reportedly seen in nearly half of spike-specific TCRs.

The sequencing here drew on peripheral blood, taken on day 0 of AZD1222 vaccination. The gene calls are TRBV7-3 and TRBJ1-6, with D uncertain. This TCR came from an adult in good health. CDR3 nucleotide sequence: TGTGCCAGCAGCGCCAGCCTGGATTCACCCCTCCACTTT. Translating it yields CASSASLDSPLHF.